This is a list of T cell receptor beta chains from one sample in a study of T cells in narcolepsy. Clones were sequenced by immunoSEQ multiplex PCR, and TCRdb holds only the in-frame ones, with some missing. The sample yields about 30,000 clones, around 80% seen once. The sample consisted of CD45RA- memory CD4+ T cells from PBMCs. These receptors originate from a human donor with narcolepsy. CDR3s include the opening cysteine and the closing phenylalanine or tryptophan. Fields, in order: V gene, D gene, clone size, J gene, CDR3 DNA, CDR3 protein. D genes are given only for firm matches. Not all rows give a size; the values are once, few, many and, for expanded clones, a class.

V gene: TRBV19; D gene: .; clone size: .; J gene: TRBJ2-1; CDR3 DNA: TGTGCCAGTAGTATAGGGCGGGGCCACTCCTACAATGAGCAGTTCTTC; CDR3 protein: CASSIGRGHSYNEQFF
V gene: TRBV4-1; D gene: .; clone size: .; J gene: TRBJ1-2; CDR3 DNA: TGCGCCAGCAGCCAAGATCCCCCCACCCTAAGTGGCTACACCTTC; CDR3 protein: CASSQDPPTLSGYTF
V gene: TRBV6-1; D gene: .; clone size: .; J gene: TRBJ1-2; CDR3 DNA: TGTGCCAGCAGTGATCTTATCGACTATGGCTACACCTTC; CDR3 protein: CASSDLIDYGYTF
V gene: TRBV19; D gene: TRBD1; clone size: .; J gene: TRBJ1-5; CDR3 DNA: TGTGCCAGTAGTATGGGAGGGACAGGTTTTCTCAATCAGCCCCAGCATTTT; CDR3 protein: CASSMGGTGFLNQPQHF
V gene: TRBV18; D gene: TRBD1; clone size: .; J gene: TRBJ1-1; CDR3 DNA: TGTGCCAGCTCACTGGCCGCGACAGGGGAGACTTTCTTT; CDR3 protein: CASSLAATGETFF
V gene: TRBV5-1; D gene: .; clone size: .; J gene: TRBJ2-7; CDR3 DNA: TGCGCCAGCAGCTTGGTCCCCTACGAGCAGTACTTC; CDR3 protein: CASSLVPYEQYF
V gene: TRBV5-1; D gene: .; clone size: .; J gene: TRBJ1-2; CDR3 DNA: TGCGCCAGCAGCTTGGGAGCGTTAGACGGGGGGCTCTATGGCTACACCTTC; CDR3 protein: CASSLGALDGGLYGYTF
V gene: TRBV4-2; D gene: .; clone size: .; J gene: TRBJ2-7; CDR3 DNA: TGTGCCAGCAGCCAAATGGCCCCTCCCTACGAGCAGTACTTC; CDR3 protein: CASSQMAPPYEQYF
V gene: TRBV5-4; D gene: TRBD1; clone size: .; J gene: TRBJ2-3; CDR3 DNA: TGTGCCAGCAGCCCGGGGACAGGGGGCACAGATACGCAGTATTTT; CDR3 protein: CASSPGTGGTDTQYF
V gene: TRBV28; D gene: TRBD1; clone size: .; J gene: TRBJ2-5; CDR3 DNA: TGTGCCACCTCGACAGGGGCAGAGACCCAGTACTTC; CDR3 protein: CATSTGAETQYF
V gene: TRBV5-6; D gene: .; clone size: once; J gene: TRBJ1-1; CDR3 DNA: TGTGCCAGCAGCTTGGGGGCACTTGGGGCTGAAGCTTTCTTT; CDR3 protein: CASSLGALGAEAFF
V gene: TRBV20-1; D gene: .; clone size: .; J gene: TRBJ2-1; CDR3 DNA: TGCAGTGCTTGTACTAGTAATGAGCAGTTCTTC; CDR3 protein: CSACTSNEQFF
V gene: TRBV18; D gene: .; clone size: .; J gene: TRBJ2-3; CDR3 DNA: TGTGCCAGCTCACCACTCTCCGGGACGTTAACGCAGTATTTT; CDR3 protein: CASSPLSGTLTQYF
V gene: TRBV11-2; D gene: .; clone size: once; J gene: TRBJ2-5; CDR3 DNA: TGTGCCAGCAGCTTAATGCAGGCCCAGTACTTC; CDR3 protein: CASSLMQAQYF
V gene: TRBV4-1; D gene: .; clone size: .; J gene: TRBJ2-5; CDR3 DNA: TGCGCCAGCAGCCAAGAAACTAGCAGGTCCCTTGAGACCCAGTACTTC; CDR3 protein: CASSQETSRSLETQYF
V gene: TRBV29-1; D gene: TRBD1; clone size: medium-sized; J gene: TRBJ2-2; CDR3 DNA: TGCAGTATGAGCAGGGGGACGAACACCGGGGAGCTGTTTTTT; CDR3 protein: CSMSRGTNTGELFF
V gene: TRBV4-2; D gene: TRBD2; clone size: few; J gene: TRBJ2-7; CDR3 DNA: TGTGCCAGCAGCCAAGTGGGTGGCGGGGGGGGCGAGCAGTACTTC; CDR3 protein: CASSQVGGGGGEQYF
V gene: TRBV15; D gene: .; clone size: few; J gene: TRBJ2-3; CDR3 DNA: TGTGCCACCCTACAATGGGGAGATACGCAGTATTTT; CDR3 protein: CATLQWGDTQYF
V gene: TRBV25-1; D gene: TRBD1; clone size: .; J gene: TRBJ1-2; CDR3 DNA: TGTGCCAGCAGTGAATATGGGACAGGGTATGGCTACACCTTC; CDR3 protein: CASSEYGTGYGYTF
V gene: TRBV5-1; D gene: .; clone size: .; J gene: TRBJ1-1; CDR3 DNA: TGCGCCAGCAGCTTGGCGACCGGGGTGGGCACTGAAGCTTTCTTT; CDR3 protein: CASSLATGVGTEAFF
V gene: TRBV5-6; D gene: TRBD2; clone size: few; J gene: TRBJ2-5; CDR3 DNA: TGTGCCAGCAGCCCCCGGGGGGTTCAAGAGACCCAGTACTTC; CDR3 protein: CASSPRGVQETQYF
V gene: TRBV11-2; D gene: .; clone size: .; J gene: TRBJ1-6; CDR3 DNA: TGTGCCAGCAGCTTAGATTGGCGTAATTCACCCCTCCACTTT; CDR3 protein: CASSLDWRNSPLHF
V gene: TRBV9; D gene: .; clone size: .; J gene: TRBJ2-1; CDR3 DNA: TGTGCCAGCAGCTTGCGAGACAGAAGCTCCTACAATGAGCAGTTCTTC; CDR3 protein: CASSLRDRSSYNEQFF
V gene: TRBV6-1; D gene: .; clone size: .; J gene: TRBJ2-7; CDR3 DNA: TGTGCCAGCAGAACCACAGGATCCTACTCCTACGAGCAGTACTTC; CDR3 protein: CASRTTGSYSYEQYF
V gene: TRBV10-3; D gene: .; clone size: few; J gene: TRBJ2-7; CDR3 DNA: TGTGCCATCAGTGAGTCGAGAGTCTCCTACGAGCAGTACTTC; CDR3 protein: CAISESRVSYEQYF
V gene: TRBV19; D gene: .; clone size: .; J gene: TRBJ1-1; CDR3 DNA: TGTGCCAGTAGTAGGCAGAATGTAAACATGAACACTGAAGCTTTCTTT; CDR3 protein: CASSRQNVNMNTEAFF
V gene: TRBV19; D gene: .; clone size: .; J gene: TRBJ1-2; CDR3 DNA: TGTGCCAGTAATGAGGGGTCCTATGGCTACACCTTC; CDR3 protein: CASNEGSYGYTF
V gene: TRBV7-3; D gene: .; clone size: .; J gene: TRBJ1-5; CDR3 DNA: TGTGCCAGCAGCACAACAGGGTTGTATAGCAATCAGCCCCAGCATTTT; CDR3 protein: CASSTTGLYSNQPQHF
V gene: TRBV19; D gene: TRBD1; clone size: few; J gene: TRBJ1-2; CDR3 DNA: TGTGCCAGCCGGGACAGGGGTGACTATGGCTACACCTTC; CDR3 protein: CASRDRGDYGYTF
V gene: TRBV5-1; D gene: TRBD1; clone size: .; J gene: TRBJ2-1; CDR3 DNA: TGCGCCAGCAGCCCGGACAGGGGCGGTCACCGCGATAATGAGCAGTTCTTC; CDR3 protein: CASSPDRGGHRDNEQFF
V gene: TRBV9; D gene: TRBD1; clone size: .; J gene: TRBJ2-1; CDR3 DNA: TGTGCCAGCAGCTCGCTTCGGGACAGGGGTTTCAATGAGCAGTTCTTC; CDR3 protein: CASSSLRDRGFNEQFF
V gene: TRBV7-7; D gene: .; clone size: .; J gene: TRBJ2-1; CDR3 DNA: TGTGCTAGCAGTTCGGGCCCCGTCTATGAGCAGTTCTTC; CDR3 protein: CASSSGPVYEQFF
V gene: TRBV6-5; D gene: .; clone size: .; J gene: TRBJ1-5; CDR3 DNA: TGTGCCAGCAGTTACCGGCACAATAGCAATCAGCCCCAGCATTTT; CDR3 protein: CASSYRHNSNQPQHF
V gene: TRBV19; D gene: .; clone size: .; J gene: TRBJ1-1; CDR3 DNA: TGTGCCAGTAGATTTGAGAGCGAGAACACTGAAGCTTTCTTT; CDR3 protein: CASRFESENTEAFF
V gene: TRBV11-2; D gene: TRBD1; clone size: .; J gene: TRBJ1-3; CDR3 DNA: TGTGCCAGCAGCTCGAACCGCCGGGACAGTTTCGTCTCTGGAAACACCATATATTTT; CDR3 protein: CASSSNRRDSFVSGNTIYF
V gene: TRBV7-2; D gene: .; clone size: .; J gene: TRBJ1-1; CDR3 DNA: TGTGCCAGCAGCCCGATTGGGGGGACCACTGAAGCTTTCTTT; CDR3 protein: CASSPIGGTTEAFF
V gene: TRBV5-1; D gene: .; clone size: .; J gene: TRBJ1-2; CDR3 DNA: TGCGCCAGCAGCTTAGGGGACTATGGCTACACCTTC; CDR3 protein: CASSLGDYGYTF
V gene: TRBV5-1; D gene: .; clone size: .; J gene: TRBJ2-5; CDR3 DNA: TGCGCCAGCAGCTCGTACGGGGTGGAGACCCAGTACTTC; CDR3 protein: CASSSYGVETQYF
V gene: TRBV13; D gene: .; clone size: .; J gene: TRBJ2-7; CDR3 DNA: TGTGCCAGCAGCTTTGACAGTTCCTACGAGCAGTACTTC; CDR3 protein: CASSFDSSYEQYF
V gene: TRBV12-5; D gene: .; clone size: .; J gene: TRBJ2-3; CDR3 DNA: TGTGCTAGTGGTTTGTTCCCCCGCCCAGATACGCAGTATTTT; CDR3 protein: CASGLFPRPDTQYF
V gene: TRBV5-6; D gene: .; clone size: few; J gene: TRBJ1-1; CDR3 DNA: TGTGCCAGCAGAGTCCAGGTGAACACTGAAGCTTTCTTT; CDR3 protein: CASRVQVNTEAFF
V gene: TRBV7-2; D gene: .; clone size: .; J gene: TRBJ2-5; CDR3 DNA: TGTGCCAGCAGCCCCACTAGCCAGACCCAGTACTTC; CDR3 protein: CASSPTSQTQYF
V gene: TRBV9; D gene: TRBD2; clone size: .; J gene: TRBJ2-1; CDR3 DNA: TGTGCCAGCGCCGGGACTAGCACCTACAATGAGCAGTTCTTC; CDR3 protein: CASAGTSTYNEQFF
V gene: TRBV15; D gene: .; clone size: .; J gene: TRBJ2-1; CDR3 DNA: TGTGCCACCAGCAGGGGAGGCGGAGGGGAGAATGAGCAGTTCTTC; CDR3 protein: CATSRGGGGENEQFF
V gene: TRBV5-1; D gene: TRBD2; clone size: .; J gene: TRBJ2-1; CDR3 DNA: TGCGCCAGCAGCTCGGGACTAGCGGGCCGGACGGTCCACAATGAGCAGTTCTTC; CDR3 protein: CASSSGLAGRTVHNEQFF
V gene: TRBV28; D gene: .; clone size: .; J gene: TRBJ1-1; CDR3 DNA: TGTGCCAGCAGGCCCGGGGGAGGGAACACTGAAGCTTTCTTT; CDR3 protein: CASRPGGGNTEAFF
V gene: TRBV6-5; D gene: .; clone size: .; J gene: TRBJ1-1; CDR3 DNA: TGTGCCAGCAGTTATCCAGGGGCTGGCACTGAAGCTTTCTTT; CDR3 protein: CASSYPGAGTEAFF
V gene: TRBV27; D gene: .; clone size: .; J gene: TRBJ2-1; CDR3 DNA: TGTGCCAGCAGTTCTCTAGCTCTCTACAATGAGCAGTTCTTC; CDR3 protein: CASSSLALYNEQFF
V gene: TRBV5-6; D gene: .; clone size: few; J gene: TRBJ2-3; CDR3 DNA: TGTGCCAGCAGCTTGTCAGGGTCCGCAGATACGCAGTATTTT; CDR3 protein: CASSLSGSADTQYF
V gene: TRBV19; D gene: .; clone size: .; J gene: TRBJ1-5; CDR3 DNA: TGTGCCAGTAGTGGCCGAGTGAGCAATCAGCCCCAGCATTTT; CDR3 protein: CASSGRVSNQPQHF
V gene: TRBV6-1; D gene: .; clone size: .; J gene: TRBJ2-4; CDR3 DNA: TGTGCCAGCAGTGAAGGGTTAGGACAGCGGACCGAGAGATCCAAAAACATTCAGTACTTC; CDR3 protein: CASSEGLGQRTERSKNIQYF
V gene: TRBV5-1; D gene: TRBD1; clone size: .; J gene: TRBJ1-1; CDR3 DNA: TGCGCCAGCAGGCGGGACAGCAACACTGAAGCTTTCTTT; CDR3 protein: CASRRDSNTEAFF
V gene: TRBV14; D gene: .; clone size: .; J gene: TRBJ2-5; CDR3 DNA: TGTGCCAGCAGCCAAGAAGTTGGGTTGAAGACCCAGTACTTC; CDR3 protein: CASSQEVGLKTQYF
V gene: TRBV29-1; D gene: .; clone size: .; J gene: TRBJ2-1; CDR3 DNA: TGCAGCGTTGTCCCCCTAACTTCCGGGAGACCGGTGGATGAGCAGTTCTTC; CDR3 protein: CSVVPLTSGRPVDEQFF
V gene: TRBV10-2; D gene: .; clone size: .; J gene: TRBJ2-1; CDR3 DNA: TGCGCCAGCAGAAAGGGGTGGTCCTACAATGAGCAGTTCTTC; CDR3 protein: CASRKGWSYNEQFF
V gene: TRBV7-6; D gene: .; clone size: .; J gene: TRBJ2-3; CDR3 DNA: TGTGCCAGCAGCTTGACCGGGACGGGGAGGCCAGATACGCAGTATTTT; CDR3 protein: CASSLTGTGRPDTQYF
V gene: TRBV2; D gene: TRBD1; clone size: .; J gene: TRBJ2-7; CDR3 DNA: TGTGCCAGCAGTGAGCAGACAGGGAGCTACGAGCAGTACTTC; CDR3 protein: CASSEQTGSYEQYF
V gene: TRBV5-1; D gene: TRBD2; clone size: .; J gene: TRBJ2-7; CDR3 DNA: TGCGCCAGCAGCTTGGGTAGGGAGGGCCCCATGGGCTTCGAGCAGTACTTC; CDR3 protein: CASSLGREGPMGFEQYF
V gene: TRBV6-5; D gene: .; clone size: once; J gene: TRBJ1-2; CDR3 DNA: TGTGCCAGCAGTTATGAACAATTCTATGGCTACACCTTC; CDR3 protein: CASSYEQFYGYTF